This TCR beta chain was sequenced for a study of naive and memory T cell subsets. Both TRBC1 and TRBC2 were covered by a beta constant-region primer of two equimolar oligonucleotides. The ligated cDNA underwent four PCR rounds using SP2 and nested alpha and beta constant-region primers. TCRdb analysed the UMI-ligation and nested PCR reads with MiXCR anew, one entry per CDR3 protein. The data hold 120,000 to 150,000 distinct CDR3 sequences, with approximately 15% observed a single time. Broader study findings: Over 90% of naive TCR sequences appeared only once, unlike memory subsets.

In germline, CDR1 is KGHDR, CDR2 SFDVKD. The CDR3 length is 16 residues. Losses at the gene ends were 3 bases for V and 2 bases for J; bases not matched to a gene: 5. About this clonotype: Its antigen is not identified.

The origin of this receptor is a human donor in good health. The J gene is TRBJ2-3, the V gene TRBV24-1, with 9 bases aligning to TRBD2. The source material was naive CD4+ T cells from blood. The CDR3 DNA sequence: TGTGCCACCAGTGATGCGGCTAGCGGGGACACAGATACGCAGTATTTT. Residues: CATSDAASGDTDTQYF.